This TCR beta chain was recorded in a study of identical twins. Study results and caveats: Excess low generation probability was seen in twin-shared out-of-frame alpha sequences. Model-predicted out-of-frame TCR alpha sharing fell below observed values in monozygotic twins. Conclusions were based on cross-sectional statistical analysis, without following the same donors.

A single record per CDR3 protein comes from TCRdb applying MiXCR to the 5' RACE reads. The data hold approximately 550,000 distinct CDR3 sequences, with about a fifth observed a single time. As regards this clonotype: Its target is not known.

CDR3 length equals 17 residues. The junction had 16 bases not matched to a gene; V was cut back by 5 bases and J by 7 bases. Per germline, CDR1 MNHEY and CDR2 SMNVEV (reference sequence). These data also formed part of another study, on yellow fever vaccine responses in identical twins.

This sequence joins TRBV27 and TRBJ1-4; 7 positions agree with TRBD1. What was sequenced was CD4+ T cells sorted from blood. This clonotype was sampled from a woman between 18 and 29 years old in good health. The CDR3 DNA reads TGTGCCAGCAGTCCACTGATTAAGGGGGCGCCGGGTGAAAAACTGTTTTTT. Encoded protein: CASSPLIKGAPGEKLFF.